Given below is one TCR beta chain in context. These data belong to a study of blood T cell repertoires in COVID-19. Study summary: T cells, B-cell-depleted T cells, or PBMCs supplied cDNA or gDNA.

The CDR3 has 15 amino acids. Germline assignment: CDR1 SGHRS and CDR2 YFSETQ. The V and J ends lost 1 base and 1 base respectively, with 9 bases between them. In the source study's methods: It was from reference gene primer amplification that nucleated cell counts were estimated. Clones were read by immunoSEQ multiplex PCR, and TCRdb kept only the in-frame ones, dropping some. V and J calls and clone size are given by that table; D and trimming were obtained from the DNA. Of around 480,000 clones listed, about 91% are singletons. Seattle researchers signed up patients amid active infection and tracked them longitudinally.

The TCR originated in a woman aged 45-59 years with COVID-19, enrolled during active disease. The sequenced sample was peripheral blood. This sequence joins TRBV5-1 and TRBJ1-3, with D hard to call. The CDR3 DNA reads TGCGCCAGCAGCTTGAGATTTCAGTCTGGAAACACCATATATTTT. It is translated as CASSLRFQSGNTIYF.